A selection of T cell receptor beta chains follows, all from one sample in a study of CD8 T cells in ankylosing spondylitis. TCRdb re-derived calls from the 5' RACE reads in MiXCR, one entry per CDR3 protein. The sample holds about 140,000 distinct CDR3 sequences; roughly 8% are singletons and the top ten take more than 7%. Sequencing input: synovial fluid, either unsorted or a sorted T cell fraction (not recorded which). The receptors stem from a male donor with ankylosing spondylitis. Each CDR3 is given with its conserved first and last residue. The D gene is left open where the match is weak. Some rows mark clone size as missing; the rest say once, few, many or name a class of expanded clone.

TGTGCCAGCAGCTTAGATCCTACGGGAGGTCCCACAGATACGCAGTATTTT | CASSLDPTGGPTDTQYF | few | TRBV11-3 | TRBD2 | TRBJ2-3
TGCAGTGCTAGATGGGGAGGGGGGTACAATCAGCCCCAGCATTTT | CSARWGGGYNQPQHF | many | TRBV20-1 | - | TRBJ1-5
TGTGCCAGCAGCCAAGAAGGGACCCGCAATTCACCCCTCCACTTT | CASSQEGTRNSPLHF | many | TRBV4-2 | - | TRBJ1-6
TGTGCCAGCAGCTCCCCGGGGTGGAATTCACCCCTCCACTTT | CASSSPGWNSPLHF | - | TRBV7-9 | - | TRBJ1-6
TGCTGCTTCAGGGGCGGGGGCCTTACCCTTGCAAACAATGAGCAGTTCTTC | CCFRGGGLTLANNEQFF | few | TRBV20-1 | - | TRBJ2-1
TGTGCCATCAGCCGGGACAGCAGCTCCTACGAGCAGTACTTC | CAISRDSSSYEQYF | few | TRBV10-3 | TRBD1 | TRBJ2-7
TGTGCCATCAGTGAGGGGGGTTATAATTCACCCCTCCACTTT | CAISEGGYNSPLHF | - | TRBV10-3 | - | TRBJ1-6
TGTGCCAGCTTGGGCAATGAAAAACTGTTTTTT | CASLGNEKLFF | many | TRBV2 | - | TRBJ1-4
TGTGCCAGCAGTCGCCGGGGGATGAACACTGAAGCTTTCTTT | CASSRRGMNTEAFF | - | TRBV27 | - | TRBJ1-1
TGTGCCAGCAGTGACTCAGATGCTCGGTACAATGAGCAGTTCTTC | CASSDSDARYNEQFF | - | TRBV6-4 | - | TRBJ2-1
TGTGCCAGCAGCGTAGGGCAGGGGGCTTGGGAGACCCAGTACTTC | CASSVGQGAWETQYF | few | TRBV9 | TRBD1 | TRBJ2-5
TGCGCCAGCAGCTTACGGGACGGGTCGGAGACCCAGTACTTC | CASSLRDGSETQYF | - | TRBV5-1 | - | TRBJ2-5
TGTGCCAGCAGCTTAGGGCAGTGGGATGAGCAGTTCTTC | CASSLGQWDEQFF | many | TRBV7-2 | - | TRBJ2-1
TGTGCCAGCAGCTTGGACGGGGACACTGAAGCTTTCTTT | CASSLDGDTEAFF | few | TRBV5-5 | - | TRBJ1-1
TGCGCCAGCAGCTTGTCGACGGGAGAGAGCGGCGGGGAGCTGTTTTTT | CASSLSTGESGGELFF | few | TRBV5-1 | - | TRBJ2-2
TGTGCCAGCTCACCGACGCGGGACAGGGGGCAGGGTTCACCCCTCCACTTT | CASSPTRDRGQGSPLHF | few | TRBV18 | TRBD1 | TRBJ1-6
TGCGCCAGCAGCTCGGGGGACAGAAACCAAGAGACCCAGTACTTC | CASSSGDRNQETQYF | many | TRBV5-1 | - | TRBJ2-5
TGTGCCAGCAGCTCCATGGGGATAAGTGGTTTGAATGAGCAGTTCTTC | CASSSMGISGLNEQFF | many | TRBV7-2 | - | TRBJ2-1
TGCAGCGTTCGGTGGACAGGGAGGCCTGAAGCTTTCTTT | CSVRWTGRPEAFF | medium-sized | TRBV29-1 | TRBD1 | TRBJ1-1
TGTGCCAGCAGTGTAACAGGGAGTCAGCCCCAGCATTTT | CASSVTGSQPQHF | few | TRBV6-6 | - | TRBJ1-5
TGTGCCAGCAGCTTAGGGTGGGGTAGGGCTGAAGCTTTCTTT | CASSLGWGRAEAFF | many | TRBV7-2 | - | TRBJ1-1
TGTGCCAGCAGTGAAGGCGGGGCGAGGGGGAATGAGCAGTTCTTC | CASSEGGARGNEQFF | many | TRBV25-1 | - | TRBJ2-1
TGTGCCAGCAGCTTATCGGTAGCGGGGGAGACCCAGTACTTC | CASSLSVAGETQYF | few | TRBV7-2 | TRBD2 | TRBJ2-5
TGTGCCAGCTCAAGGGCGCGGACCCAGTACTTC | CASSRARTQYF | - | TRBV28 | - | TRBJ2-5
TGCAGTGCTAGTCGGTACCCCAGGGGTGTGTATCGGAACACTGAAGCTTTCTTT | CSASRYPRGVYRNTEAFF | many | TRBV20-1 | - | TRBJ1-1
TGTGCCAGCAGCTTAGCGGACCAGTCCAAGCAGTACTTC | CASSLADQSKQYF | many | TRBV7-6 | - | TRBJ2-7
TGTGCCAGCAGTGCGGGGGGGCTATGGACCCAGTACTTC | CASSAGGLWTQYF | few | TRBV28 | TRBD2 | TRBJ2-5
TGCAGTGCCAATAAACCTTTGGGGACAGGGGTTTATAGCAATCAGCCCCAGCATTTT | CSANKPLGTGVYSNQPQHF | few | TRBV20-1 | TRBD1 | TRBJ1-5
TGTGCCAGCAGCTCCGGGGCTAGAGGAGGGGAGCAGTTCTTC | CASSSGARGGEQFF | few | TRBV7-3 | - | TRBJ2-1
TGTGCCAGCTCACCACGCGACAGCAATATGAACACTGAAGCTTTCTTT | CASSPRDSNMNTEAFF | - | TRBV18 | - | TRBJ1-1
TGCAGTGCTAGAGGACCGGGGACTCGCTACGAGCAGTACTTC | CSARGPGTRYEQYF | many | TRBV20-1 | - | TRBJ2-7
TGTGCCAGCTCTACAGGGGGCTCCTACAATGAGCAGTTCTTC | CASSTGGSYNEQFF | - | TRBV18 | TRBD1 | TRBJ2-1
TGTGCCAGCAGCTTAACGGGCAGCGGTAGCACAGATACGCAGTATTTT | CASSLTGSGSTDTQYF | few | TRBV7-3 | - | TRBJ2-3
TGTGCCAGCAGTCCTCGGGCTAATTCACCCCTCCACTTT | CASSPRANSPLHF | many | TRBV2 | - | TRBJ1-6
TGTGCCAGTTGTCAAAACAATGGAGAGACCCAGTACTTC | CASCQNNGETQYF | few | TRBV2 | - | TRBJ2-5
TGTGCCAGCAACGGACAGATGAACACTGAAGCTTTCTTT | CASNGQMNTEAFF | many | TRBV7-2 | - | TRBJ1-1
TGTGCCAGCAGGATATCGGGAGGGCGGGGAGACATTCAGTACTTC | CASRISGGRGDIQYF | - | TRBV12-3/TRBV12-4 | TRBD2 | TRBJ2-4
TGCGCCAGCAGCCCCCCGGGACTAGCGGGACCCGGGGAGCTGTTTTTT | CASSPPGLAGPGELFF | few | TRBV5-1 | TRBD2 | TRBJ2-2
TGTGCCAGCAGTTTGATTGGGCGGGAATCCAATGAGCAGTTCTTC | CASSLIGRESNEQFF | few | TRBV28 | - | TRBJ2-1
TGTGCCAGCAGTTACGGCGACCAGAGGAATTCACCCCTCCACTTT | CASSYGDQRNSPLHF | - | TRBV7-9 | - | TRBJ1-6
TGCAGTGCTCTTCCCCCGACAGGGTGGGGGCAAGAGACCCAGTACTTC | CSALPPTGWGQETQYF | many | TRBV20-1 | TRBD1 | TRBJ2-5
TGCGCCAGCCGGAGGGACGTCTCCTACGAGCAGTACTTC | CASRRDVSYEQYF | many | TRBV5-1 | - | TRBJ2-7
TGTGCCACCAGCAGAGGCAGCAGGGACGAGCAGTACTTC | CATSRGSRDEQYF | - | TRBV15 | - | TRBJ2-7
TGTGCCAGCAGCCGTGGGACAGGGGGCATTGGAGAGACCCAGTACTTC | CASSRGTGGIGETQYF | - | TRBV5-4 | TRBD1 | TRBJ2-5
TGTGCCAGCAGCTTCAGGGGTGATAATTCACCCCTCCACTTT | CASSFRGDNSPLHF | once | TRBV11-3 | - | TRBJ1-6
TGTGCCAGCATCCGCCAGAACACTGAAGCTTTCTTT | CASIRQNTEAFF | many | TRBV12-3/TRBV12-4 | - | TRBJ1-1
TGCAGTGCTAGAGGAGACCGGGGATCGACAGATACGCAGTATTTT | CSARGDRGSTDTQYF | many | TRBV20-1 | - | TRBJ2-3
TGTGCCAGCAGTCCCACCGATCCTCGGACAGGGTATAACACCGGGGAGCTGTTTTTT | CASSPTDPRTGYNTGELFF | - | TRBV28 | TRBD1 | TRBJ2-2
TGTGCCAGCGGTCGTGGGGTGAACACTGAAGCTTTCTTT | CASGRGVNTEAFF | many | TRBV6-6 | - | TRBJ1-1
TGTGCCAGCAGTTCTAGACTAGCGGGGAACCCATACAATGAGCAGTTCTTC | CASSSRLAGNPYNEQFF | many | TRBV28 | TRBD2 | TRBJ2-1
TGTGCCAGCAGCGCTATCTCGAGGGGGGAAGAGACCCAGTACTTC | CASSAISRGEETQYF | - | TRBV7-2 | - | TRBJ2-5
TGTGCCAGCAGTGAGGCCGGGTCGTCCTACGAGCAGTACTTC | CASSEAGSSYEQYF | few | TRBV6-2/TRBV6-3 | - | TRBJ2-7
TGTGCCAGCAGCTCGGGACTAGCGGGGGGCCCAGATACGCAGTATTTT | CASSSGLAGGPDTQYF | few | TRBV7-2 | TRBD2 | TRBJ2-3
TGTGCCAGCAGCCTTAAAATCACCGGGGAGCTGTTTTTT | CASSLKITGELFF | few | TRBV11-2 | - | TRBJ2-2
TGTGCCAGCAGCTTACGGGGGAACCGCGCGTTTGAGCAGTTCTTC | CASSLRGNRAFEQFF | many | TRBV7-8 | - | TRBJ2-1
TGTGCCAGCAGATCAGACAGGTACCCCTACGAGCAGTACTTC | CASRSDRYPYEQYF | few | TRBV25-1 | - | TRBJ2-7
TGCAGTGCTGGACGGACTAGCTCCTACGAGCAGTACTTC | CSAGRTSSYEQYF | few | TRBV20-1 | TRBD2 | TRBJ2-7